Listed here are 8 T cell receptor beta chains from one sample, sequenced in a study of cytomegalovirus exposure and HLA in healthy donors (dated 2017 in TCRdb). Libraries were made using the immunoSEQ multiplex PCR assay. A mixture of 60 forward primers for TCR Vbeta segments and 13 reverse primers for TCR Jbeta segments was used in the multiplex PCR. Held by TCRdb, this immuneACCESS table contains in-frame sequences only and omits some clones. Under half of the omission traces to an unresolved V gene where checked; the cause of the rest is unknown. The sample includes nearly 300,000 clones, with approximately 90% observed a single time. Jointly, the top ten make up approximately 4.3% of the sample. Sequencing was carried out using PBMCs. The receptors were sampled from a man aged 35 to 55 in good health and CMV-seropositive.

This chain uses TRBV2 with TRBJ2-3; D call uncertain. The CDR3 has 14 residues. CDR1 SNHLY and CDR2 FYNNEI come from the germline V gene. Between the trimmed V and J ends, which lost 6 bases and 2 bases, there was a span of 12 bases. In DNA form, the CDR3 reads TGTGCCAGCAGATTCCCGCAGTCCACAGATACGCAGTATTTT. It translates to CASRFPQSTDTQYF.

This clone was recorded a few times. The V and J genes are TRBV4-1 and TRBJ2-7; D is possibly TRBD1 (6 bases). The V end was cut by 3 bases, the J end by 3 bases, with 9 bases between. The germline V gene has CDR1 MGHRA and CDR2 YSYEKL. The CDR3 runs 13 residues. The CDR3 region is CASSHLQGYEQYF. CDR3 nucleotide sequence: TGCGCCAGCAGCCACTTACAGGGCTACGAGCAGTACTTC.

With respect to this clone: Other DNA sequences of this sample code for an identical CDR3. The V gene is TRBV18, the J gene TRBJ1-5; 9 bases line up with TRBD1. CDR1 is KGHSH, CDR2 LQKENI, per germline. V was clipped by 6 bases and J by 7 bases; unmatched bases: 7. The CDR3 loop spans 14 amino acids. CDR3: CASSLGQGSQPQHF. The CDR3 nucleotides are TGTGCCAGCTCGCTTGGACAGGGGTCCCAGCCCCAGCATTTT.

This chain joins TRBV6-6 and TRBJ1-6; TRBD1 agrees at 7 bases. Losses at the gene ends were 3 bases for V and 7 bases for J; bases not matched to a gene: 6. Per germline, CDR1 MNHNY and CDR2 SVGAGI (reference sequence). CDR3 size: 15 residues. CDR3 sequence reads: CASSYLDRQNSPLHF. In DNA form, the CDR3 reads TGTGCCAGCAGTTATTTGGACAGGCAGAATTCACCCCTCCACTTT.

This clone was recorded a few times. The gene calls are TRBV7-8 and TRBJ1-4; D is ambiguous. Germline CDR1 reads SGHVS; CDR2 reads FQNEAQ. V was pared by 5 bases and J by 5 bases, with 18 bases between. The CDR3 spans 16 residues. The CDR3: CASSPPSEGGNEKLFF. Here the CDR3 DNA reads TGTGCCAGCAGCCCACCATCCGAGGGAGGGAATGAAAAACTGTTTTTT. Full variable domain (outside the CDR3, taken from reference TRBV7-8 and TRBJ1-4): GAGVSQSPRYKVAKRGQDVALRCDPISGHVSLFWYQQALGQGPEFLTYFQNEAQLDKSGLPSDRFFAERPEGSVSTLKIQRTQQEDSAVYLCASSPPSEGGNEKLFFGSGTQLSVL.

The chain employs TRBV7-2 and TRBJ2-2; 7 bases align to TRBD1. The CDR3 loop spans 16 amino acids. V was clipped by 5 bases and J by 6 bases; unmatched bases: 12. From germline, CDR1 is SGHTA and CDR2 FQGNSA. In nucleotides, the CDR3 is TGTGCCAGCAGCCCAGGGGGACAGTTCGCGGCCGGGGAGCTGTTTTTT. Translated: CASSPGGQFAAGELFF.

CDR3 residues: CASSQVMRTGELFF. DNA for the CDR3: TGCGCCAGCAGCCAAGTTATGAGAACCGGGGAGCTGTTTTTT. The J gene is TRBJ2-2, the V gene TRBV4-3; D ambiguous. This CDR3 is 14 amino acids long. V lost 1 base, J lost 5 bases, and 8 bases lay in between. Germline-derived CDR1 and CDR2 are LGHNA and YSLEER.

In the case of this clone: One end of the junction does not line up with germline, which may come from a read error. The chain carries TRBV9 and TRBJ2-7, with TRBD1 matching 10 bases. This CDR3 comprises 15 residues. The germline CDR1 and CDR2 sequences are SGDLS and YYNGEE. CDR3 in DNA: TGTGCCAGCAACGTAGGGGGACAGGGGCCCTACGAGCAGTACTTC. This encodes CASNVGGQGPYEQYF.